The present T cell receptor (beta chain) was sequenced within a study of T cell responses to AZD1222 COVID-19 vaccine. Across the whole study: Whether given at about 4 or about 12 weeks, second doses were pooled. Study outcomes and limitations: The donor cohort was predominantly white British with a female majority, and clonal diversity may have been underestimated. Repertoire collection took place solely once the T cell response had peaked. After two AZD1222 doses, spike-specific TCR breadth and depth rose versus day 0.

Details on this clone: Its antigen remains unknown.

The junction had 4 bases not matched to a gene; V was cut back by 2 bases and J by 3 bases. CDR3 length: 15 amino acids. Germline loops: CDR1 MRHNA, CDR2 SNTAGT. Using immunoSEQ multiplex PCR, the repertoire was profiled, and TCRdb retains in-frame clones only, with some absent. The table has about 120,000 clones, 80% to 90% seen once. The receptor's source is an adult in good health. The gene calls are TRBV6-4 and TRBJ2-1, with 7 bases matching TRBD1. Sequencing used peripheral blood, obtained on day 0 of AZD1222 vaccination. The CDR3 spells CASSDGDRDYNEQFF. The CDR3 DNA follows: TGTGCCAGCAGTGACGGGGACAGAGACTACAATGAGCAGTTCTTC.